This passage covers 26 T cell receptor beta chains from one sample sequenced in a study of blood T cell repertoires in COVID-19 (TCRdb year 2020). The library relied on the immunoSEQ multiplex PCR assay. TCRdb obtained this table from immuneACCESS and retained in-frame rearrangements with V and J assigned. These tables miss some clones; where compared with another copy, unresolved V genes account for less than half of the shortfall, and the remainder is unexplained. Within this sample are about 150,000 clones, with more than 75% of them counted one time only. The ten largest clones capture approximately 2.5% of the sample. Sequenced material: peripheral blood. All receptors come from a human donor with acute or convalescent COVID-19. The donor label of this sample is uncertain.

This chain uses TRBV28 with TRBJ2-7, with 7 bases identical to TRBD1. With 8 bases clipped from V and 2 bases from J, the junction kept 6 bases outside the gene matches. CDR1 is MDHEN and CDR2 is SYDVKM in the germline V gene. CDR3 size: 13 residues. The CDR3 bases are TGTGCCAGCCGCGACAGGGTAGCCTACGAGCAGTACTTC. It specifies CASRDRVAYEQYF.

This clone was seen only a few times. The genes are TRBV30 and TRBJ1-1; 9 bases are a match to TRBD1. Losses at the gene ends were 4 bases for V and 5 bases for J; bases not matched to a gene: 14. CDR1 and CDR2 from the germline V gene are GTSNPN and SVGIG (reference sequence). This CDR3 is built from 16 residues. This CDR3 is CAWTLKPGQGDTEAFF. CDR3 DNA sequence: TGTGCCTGGACATTAAAACCGGGACAGGGAGATACTGAAGCTTTCTTT.

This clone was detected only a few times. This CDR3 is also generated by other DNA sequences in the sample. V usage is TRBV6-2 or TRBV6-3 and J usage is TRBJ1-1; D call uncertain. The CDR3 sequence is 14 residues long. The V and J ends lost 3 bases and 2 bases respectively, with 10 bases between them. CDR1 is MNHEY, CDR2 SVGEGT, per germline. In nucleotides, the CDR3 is TGTGCCAGCAGTTATGTCATTGTTAACACTGAAGCTTTCTTT. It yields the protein CASSYVIVNTEAFF.

The CDR3: CASSQNGLTGELFF. In DNA form, the CDR3 reads TGTGCCAGCAGCCAAAATGGACTTACCGGGGAGCTGTTTTTT. The chain links TRBV7-2 to TRBJ2-2, with D possibly being TRBD2 (5 bases). Germline lookup yields CDR1 SGHTA and CDR2 FQGNSA. CDR3 size: 14 residues. Trimming pared 5 bases from V and 5 bases from J, leaving 12 bases between. The whole variable domain, remainder taken from reference TRBV7-2 and TRBJ2-2, is GAGVSQSPSNKVTEKGKDVELRCDPISGHTALYWYRQSLGQGLEFLIYFQGNSAPDKSGLPSDRFSAERTGGSVSTLTIQRTQQEDSAVYLCASSQNGLTGELFFGEGSRLTVL.

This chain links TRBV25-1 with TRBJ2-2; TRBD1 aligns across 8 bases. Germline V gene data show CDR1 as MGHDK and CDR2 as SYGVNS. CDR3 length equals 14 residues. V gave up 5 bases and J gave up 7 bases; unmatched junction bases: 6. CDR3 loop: CASSTQGAVGELFF. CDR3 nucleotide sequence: TGTGCCAGCAGTACTCAGGGGGCCGTCGGGGAGCTGTTTTTT.

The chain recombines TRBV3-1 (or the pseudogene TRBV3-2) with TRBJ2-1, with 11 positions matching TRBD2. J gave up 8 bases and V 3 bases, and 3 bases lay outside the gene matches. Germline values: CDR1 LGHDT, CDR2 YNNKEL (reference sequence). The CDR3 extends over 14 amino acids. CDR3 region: CASSHTSGGDEQFF. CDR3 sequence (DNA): TGTGCCAGCAGCCACACTAGCGGGGGTGATGAGCAGTTCTTC.

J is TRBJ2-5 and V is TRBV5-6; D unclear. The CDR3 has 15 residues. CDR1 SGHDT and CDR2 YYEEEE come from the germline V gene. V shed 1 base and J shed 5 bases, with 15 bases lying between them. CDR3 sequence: CASSLRPRSGETQYF. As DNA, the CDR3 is TGTGCCAGCAGCTTGAGGCCAAGGTCCGGGGAGACCCAGTACTTC.

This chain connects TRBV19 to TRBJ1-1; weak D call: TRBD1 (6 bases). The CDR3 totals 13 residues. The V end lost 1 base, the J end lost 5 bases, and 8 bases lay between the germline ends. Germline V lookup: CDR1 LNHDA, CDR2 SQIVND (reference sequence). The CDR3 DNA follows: TGTGCCAGTAGTATAGTAGGGGGTACTGAAGCTTTCTTT. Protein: CASSIVGGTEAFF. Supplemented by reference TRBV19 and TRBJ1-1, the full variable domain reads DGGITQSPKYLFRKEGQNVTLSCEQNLNHDAMYWYRQDPGQGLRLIYYSQIVNDFQKGDIAEGYSVSREKKESFPLTVTSAQKNPTAFYLCASSIVGGTEAFFGQGTRLTVV.

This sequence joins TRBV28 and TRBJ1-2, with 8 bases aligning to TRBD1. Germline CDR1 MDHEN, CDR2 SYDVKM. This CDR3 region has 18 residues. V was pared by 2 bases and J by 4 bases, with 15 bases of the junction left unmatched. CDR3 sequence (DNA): TGTGCCAGCAGTTTAATATCAGGGGGCGAGTTAAATAGCTATGGCTACACCTTC. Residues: CASSLISGGELNSYGYTF.

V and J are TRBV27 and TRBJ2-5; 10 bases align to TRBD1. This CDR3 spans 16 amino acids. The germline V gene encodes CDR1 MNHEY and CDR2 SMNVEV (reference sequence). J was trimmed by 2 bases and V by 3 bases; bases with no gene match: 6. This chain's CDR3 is CASSFNPGQGQETQYF. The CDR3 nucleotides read TGTGCCAGCAGTTTTAACCCGGGACAGGGGCAAGAGACCCAGTACTTC.

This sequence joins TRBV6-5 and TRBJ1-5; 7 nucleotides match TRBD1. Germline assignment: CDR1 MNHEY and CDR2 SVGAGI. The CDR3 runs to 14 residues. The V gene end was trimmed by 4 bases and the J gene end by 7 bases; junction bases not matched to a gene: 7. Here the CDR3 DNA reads TGTGCCAGCAGTTCCCCGACAGGGAGGCAGCCCCAGCATTTT. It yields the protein CASSSPTGRQPQHF.

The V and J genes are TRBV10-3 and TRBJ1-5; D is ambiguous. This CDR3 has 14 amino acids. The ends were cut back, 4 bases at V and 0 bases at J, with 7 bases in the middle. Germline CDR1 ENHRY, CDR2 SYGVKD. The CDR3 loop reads CAISGPDSNQPQHF. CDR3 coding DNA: TGTGCCATCAGTGGGCCAGATAGCAATCAGCCCCAGCATTTT.

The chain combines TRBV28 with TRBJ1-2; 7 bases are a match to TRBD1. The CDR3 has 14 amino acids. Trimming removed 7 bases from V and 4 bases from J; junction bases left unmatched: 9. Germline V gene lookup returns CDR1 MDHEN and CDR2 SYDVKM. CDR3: CASNSGQPGYGYTF. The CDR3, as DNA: TGTGCCAGCAATTCGGGACAGCCCGGCTATGGCTACACCTTC.

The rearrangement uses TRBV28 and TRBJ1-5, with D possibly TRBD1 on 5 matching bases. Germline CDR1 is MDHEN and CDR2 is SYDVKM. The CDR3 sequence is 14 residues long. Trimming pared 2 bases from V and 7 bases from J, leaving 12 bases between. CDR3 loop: CASSLNGAGQPQHF. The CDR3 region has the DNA TGTGCCAGCAGTTTAAATGGTGCAGGGCAGCCCCAGCATTTT.

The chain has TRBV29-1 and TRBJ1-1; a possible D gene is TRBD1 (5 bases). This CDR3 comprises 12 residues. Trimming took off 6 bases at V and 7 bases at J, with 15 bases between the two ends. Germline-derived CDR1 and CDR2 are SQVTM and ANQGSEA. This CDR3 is CSVRRGGSEAFF. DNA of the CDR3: TGCAGCGTCCGGCGCGGGGGAAGTGAAGCTTTCTTT.

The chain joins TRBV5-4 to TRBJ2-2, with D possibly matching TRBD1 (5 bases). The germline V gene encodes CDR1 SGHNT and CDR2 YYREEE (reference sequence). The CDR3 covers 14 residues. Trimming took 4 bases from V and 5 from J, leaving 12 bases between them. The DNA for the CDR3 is TGTGCCAGCAGCCGACAGACACAAACCGGGGAGCTGTTTTTT. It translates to CASSRQTQTGELFF.

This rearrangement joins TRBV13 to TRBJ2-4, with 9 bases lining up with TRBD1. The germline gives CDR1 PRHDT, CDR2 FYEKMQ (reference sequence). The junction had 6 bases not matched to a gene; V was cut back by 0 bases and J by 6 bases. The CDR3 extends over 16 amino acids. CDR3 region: CASSLGTGTGRNIQYF. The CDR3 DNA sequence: TGTGCCAGCAGCTTAGGCACCGGGACAGGGCGAAACATTCAGTACTTC.

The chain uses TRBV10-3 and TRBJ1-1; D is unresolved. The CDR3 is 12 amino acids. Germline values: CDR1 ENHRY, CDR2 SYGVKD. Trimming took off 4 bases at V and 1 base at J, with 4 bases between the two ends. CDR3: CAISVENTEAFF. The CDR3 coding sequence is TGTGCCATCAGTGTAGAGAACACTGAAGCTTTCTTT.

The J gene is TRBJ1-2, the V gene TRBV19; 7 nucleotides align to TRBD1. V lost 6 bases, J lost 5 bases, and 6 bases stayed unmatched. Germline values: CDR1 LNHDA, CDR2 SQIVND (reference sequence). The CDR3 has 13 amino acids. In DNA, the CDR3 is TGTGCCAGTAGCCCGACAGGGAAGTATGGCTACACCTTC. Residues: CASSPTGKYGYTF.

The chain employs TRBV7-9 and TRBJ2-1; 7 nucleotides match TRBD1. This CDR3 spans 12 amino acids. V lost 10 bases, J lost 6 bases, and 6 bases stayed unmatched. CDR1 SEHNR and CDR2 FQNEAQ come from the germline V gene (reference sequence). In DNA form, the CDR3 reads TGTGCCACCGGGACAGCAGGCAATGAGCAGTTCTTC. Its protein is CATGTAGNEQFF.

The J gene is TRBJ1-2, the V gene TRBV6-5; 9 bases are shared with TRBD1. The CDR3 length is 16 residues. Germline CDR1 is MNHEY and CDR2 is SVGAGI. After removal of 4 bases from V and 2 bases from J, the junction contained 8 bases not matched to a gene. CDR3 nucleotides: TGTGCCAGCAGTTCGCTCGGGACAGGGCTAAACTATGGCTACACCTTC. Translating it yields CASSSLGTGLNYGYTF.

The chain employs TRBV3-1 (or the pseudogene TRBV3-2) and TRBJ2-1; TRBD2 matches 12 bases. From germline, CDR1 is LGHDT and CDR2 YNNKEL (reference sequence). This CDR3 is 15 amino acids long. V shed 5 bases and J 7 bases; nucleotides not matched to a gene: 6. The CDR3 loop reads CASSTLAGGGNEQFF. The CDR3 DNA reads TGTGCCAGCAGCACGCTAGCGGGAGGGGGGAATGAGCAGTTCTTC.

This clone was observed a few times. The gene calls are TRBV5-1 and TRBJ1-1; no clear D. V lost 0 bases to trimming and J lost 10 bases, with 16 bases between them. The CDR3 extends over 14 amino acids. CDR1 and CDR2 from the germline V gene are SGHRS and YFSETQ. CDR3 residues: CASSLERSKPPAFF. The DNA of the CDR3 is TGCGCCAGCAGCTTGGAAAGGAGTAAACCGCCAGCTTTCTTT.

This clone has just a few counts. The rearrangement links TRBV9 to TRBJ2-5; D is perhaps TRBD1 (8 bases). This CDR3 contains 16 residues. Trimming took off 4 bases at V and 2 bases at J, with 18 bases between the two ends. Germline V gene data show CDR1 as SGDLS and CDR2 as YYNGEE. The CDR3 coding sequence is TGTGCCAGCAGCAAAGGACAGGGAGGGTCACAAGAGACCCAGTACTTC. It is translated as CASSKGQGGSQETQYF.

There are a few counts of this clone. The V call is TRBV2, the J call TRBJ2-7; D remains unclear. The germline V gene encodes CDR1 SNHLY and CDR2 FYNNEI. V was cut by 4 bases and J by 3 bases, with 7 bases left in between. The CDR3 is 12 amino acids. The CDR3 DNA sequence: TGTGCCAGCAGTGCCTCAGGCTACGAGCAGTACGTC. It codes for CASSASGYEQYV.

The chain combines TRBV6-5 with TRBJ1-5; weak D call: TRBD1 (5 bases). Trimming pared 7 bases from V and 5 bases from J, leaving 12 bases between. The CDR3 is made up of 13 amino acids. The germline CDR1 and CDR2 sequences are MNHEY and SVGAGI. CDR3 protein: CASTQGLDQPQHF. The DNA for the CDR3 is TGTGCCAGCACGCAGGGTTTAGATCAGCCCCAGCATTTT.